This T cell receptor (beta chain) was profiled in a study of blood T cell repertoires in COVID-19. At the level of the study: The samples span acute and convalescent COVID-19 from the United States, Italy and Spain. The cDNA or gDNA used as material had been derived from T cells, B-cell-depleted T cells, or PBMCs.

The table came from immunoSEQ multiplex PCR; TCRdb's copy has only in-frame clones and leaves some out. The table lists 170,000 or so clones, over 60% of them singletons. The J segment lost 6 bases and the V segment lost 3 bases, leaving 1 base of the junction unmatched. CDR1 and CDR2 (germline): SNHLY, FYNNEI. The CDR3 consists of 14 residues. The sequenced material came from peripheral blood. The sequence was collected from an older woman with acute or convalescent COVID-19. This chain connects TRBV2 to TRBJ1-6; TRBD1 matches at 8 bases. CDR3 residues: CASSDDRGNSPLHF. The DNA for the CDR3 is TGTGCCAGCAGTGACGACAGGGGTAATTCACCCCTCCACTTT. The entire variable domain, with the rest obtained from reference TRBV2 and TRBJ1-6, is as follows: EPEVTQTPSHQVTQMGQEVILRCVPISNHLYFYWYRQILGQKVEFLVSFYNNEISEKSEIFDDQFSVERPDGSNFTLKIRSTKLEDSAMYFCASSDDRGNSPLHFGNGTRLTVT.